The clone carrying this T cell receptor (beta chain) was recorded at least ten times. Additional DNA sequences in this sample encode the identical CDR3. The data are from a study of blood T cell repertoires in COVID-19. About the research overall: The samples span acute and convalescent COVID-19 from the United States, Italy and Spain. T cells, B-cell-depleted T cells, or PBMCs supplied cDNA or gDNA.

In the study's own analysis: Researchers report that nucleated cell counts were estimated from reference gene primer amplification. Assay used: immunoSEQ multiplex PCR; TCRdb lists only in-frame clones, some missing. D and trimming were read from the DNA, whereas the V and J calls and clone size are those reported in that table. Counted here are about 230,000 clones, about 80% occurring once; the ten biggest clones make up approximately 4.8%. This CDR3 contains 14 residues. CDR1 and CDR2 from the germline V gene are MNHNS and SASEGT. The V end was cut by 3 bases, the J end by 6 bases, with 14 bases between.

Sequenced input: peripheral blood. The receptor was derived from a man aged 50 to 60 with active or convalescent COVID-19. The chain combines TRBV6-1 with TRBJ1-2; D is uncertain. The CDR3 DNA reads as TGTGCCAGCAGTGATGAGGTGGGTCGGCATGGCTACACCTTC. Translation: CASSDEVGRHGYTF.